This T cell receptor (beta chain) was retrieved from a study of a mutant IDH1 vaccine in newly diagnosed glioma. Study information: There were 62.5% males and about 38% females among treated patients, whose mean age was about 44 years.

Method: immunoSEQ multiplex PCR; TCRdb's copy keeps in-frame clones and lacks some. The table lists about 32,000 clones, almost 85% of them singletons. CDR3 length: 13 residues. The germline gives CDR1 SNHLY, CDR2 FYNNEI. The germline V and J ends were trimmed by 8 bases and 2 bases, with 13 bases remaining between them. Time point given: baseline, week 1 (first vaccination visit). Treatment meaning: pre-vaccination baseline after standard-of-care therapy. Source: PBMCs, taken from a glioma patient treated with radiotherapy, temozolomide or both. The receptor comes from a man between 25 and 39 years old with glioma. This chain joins TRBV2 and TRBJ2-7; D gene ambiguous. The CDR3 reads CASFRDKAYEQYF. The CDR3 bases are TGTGCCAGCTTTCGAGACAAAGCCTACGAGCAGTACTTC.